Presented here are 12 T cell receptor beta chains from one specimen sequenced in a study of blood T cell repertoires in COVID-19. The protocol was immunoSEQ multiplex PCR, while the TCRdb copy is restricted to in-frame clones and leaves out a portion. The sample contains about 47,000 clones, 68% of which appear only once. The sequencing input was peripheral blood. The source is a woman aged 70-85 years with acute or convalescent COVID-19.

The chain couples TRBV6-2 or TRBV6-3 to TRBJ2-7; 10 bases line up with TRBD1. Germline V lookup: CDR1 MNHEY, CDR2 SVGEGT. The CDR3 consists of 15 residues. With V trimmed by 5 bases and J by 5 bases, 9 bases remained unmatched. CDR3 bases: TGTGCCAGCAGTCCCCCGGGACAGGGGCTGAACGAGCAGTACTTC. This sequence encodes CASSPPGQGLNEQYF.

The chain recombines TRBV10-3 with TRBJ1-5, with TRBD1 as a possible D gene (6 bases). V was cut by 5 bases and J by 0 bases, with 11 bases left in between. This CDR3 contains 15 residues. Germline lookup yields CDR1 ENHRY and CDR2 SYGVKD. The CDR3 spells CAISKDSHSNQPQHF. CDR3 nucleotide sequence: TGTGCCATCAGTAAGGACAGCCATAGCAATCAGCCCCAGCATTTT.

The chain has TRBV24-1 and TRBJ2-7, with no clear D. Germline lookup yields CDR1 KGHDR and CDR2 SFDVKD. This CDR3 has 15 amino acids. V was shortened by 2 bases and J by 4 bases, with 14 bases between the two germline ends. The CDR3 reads CATSDSRHLPYEQYF. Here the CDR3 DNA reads TGTGCCACCAGTGATTCCCGACACCTTCCTTACGAGCAGTACTTC.

CDR3 coding DNA: TGTGCCACCAGTGGAGGACTAGCGGGGCCCAGTAGCACAGATACGCAGTATTTT. This translates into CATSGGLAGPSSTDTQYF. The chain employs TRBV24-1 and TRBJ2-3; 12 bases are shared with TRBD2. The CDR3 is made up of 18 amino acids. Germline V gene data show CDR1 as KGHDR and CDR2 as SFDVKD. The trim removed 5 bases at V and 0 bases at J, leaving 8 bases unmatched.

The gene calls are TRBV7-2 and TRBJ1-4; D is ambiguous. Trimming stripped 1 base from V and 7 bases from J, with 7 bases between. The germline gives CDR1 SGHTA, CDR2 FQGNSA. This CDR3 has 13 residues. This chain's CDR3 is CASSLVSGEKLFF. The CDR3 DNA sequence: TGTGCCAGCAGCTTAGTCAGTGGTGAAAAACTGTTTTTT.

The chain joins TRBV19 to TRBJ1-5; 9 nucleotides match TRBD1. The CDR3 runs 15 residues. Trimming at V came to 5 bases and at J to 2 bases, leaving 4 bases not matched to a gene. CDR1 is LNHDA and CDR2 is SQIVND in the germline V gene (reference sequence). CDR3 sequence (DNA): TGTGCCAGTAGTCTCACAGGGGGCGGCAATCAGCCCCAGCATTTT. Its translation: CASSLTGGGNQPQHF.

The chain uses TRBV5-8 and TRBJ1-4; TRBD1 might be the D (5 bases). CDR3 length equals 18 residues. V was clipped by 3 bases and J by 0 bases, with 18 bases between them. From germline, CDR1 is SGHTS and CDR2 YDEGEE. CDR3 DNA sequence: TGTGCCAGCAGCTCCGGCCGGGACTCAACGGCAACTAATGAAAAACTGTTTTTT. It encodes CASSSGRDSTATNEKLFF. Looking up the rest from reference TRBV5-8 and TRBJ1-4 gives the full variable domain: EAGVTQSPTHLIKTRGQQATLRCSPISGHTSVYWYQQALGLGLQFLLWYDEGEERNRGNFPPRFSGRQFPNYSSELNVNALELEDSALYLCASSSGRDSTATNEKLFFGSGTQLSVL.

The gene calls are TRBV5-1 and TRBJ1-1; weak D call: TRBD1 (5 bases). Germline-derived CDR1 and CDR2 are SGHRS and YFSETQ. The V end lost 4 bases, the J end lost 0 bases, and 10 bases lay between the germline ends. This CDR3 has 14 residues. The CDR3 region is CASSGGTVNTEAFF. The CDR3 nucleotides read TGCGCCAGCAGCGGGGGGACGGTGAACACTGAAGCTTTCTTT. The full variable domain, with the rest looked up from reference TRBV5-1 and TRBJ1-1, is KAGVTQTPRYLIKTRGQQVTLSCSPISGHRSVSWYQQTPGQGLQFLFEYFSETQRNKGNFPGRFSGRQFSNSRSEMNVSTLELGDSALYLCASSGGTVNTEAFFGQGTRLTVV.

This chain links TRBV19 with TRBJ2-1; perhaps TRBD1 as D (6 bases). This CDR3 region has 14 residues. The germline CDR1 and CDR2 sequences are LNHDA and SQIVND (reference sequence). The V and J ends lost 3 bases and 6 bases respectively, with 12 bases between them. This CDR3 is CASSIWSQGNEQFF. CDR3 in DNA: TGTGCCAGTAGTATTTGGTCACAGGGCAATGAGCAGTTCTTC.

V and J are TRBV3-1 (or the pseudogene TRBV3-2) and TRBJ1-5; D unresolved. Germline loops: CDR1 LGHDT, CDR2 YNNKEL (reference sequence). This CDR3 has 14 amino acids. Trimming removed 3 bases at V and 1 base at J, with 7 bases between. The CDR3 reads CASSQTGSNQPQHF. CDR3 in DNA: TGTGCCAGCAGCCAGACGGGGAGCAATCAGCCCCAGCATTTT.

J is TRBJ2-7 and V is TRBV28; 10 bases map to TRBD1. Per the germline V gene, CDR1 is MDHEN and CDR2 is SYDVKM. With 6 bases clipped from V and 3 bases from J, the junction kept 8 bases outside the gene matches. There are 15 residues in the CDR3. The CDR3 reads CASSSEGQGIYEQYF. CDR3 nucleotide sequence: TGTGCCAGCAGCTCTGAGGGACAGGGGATCTACGAGCAGTACTTC.

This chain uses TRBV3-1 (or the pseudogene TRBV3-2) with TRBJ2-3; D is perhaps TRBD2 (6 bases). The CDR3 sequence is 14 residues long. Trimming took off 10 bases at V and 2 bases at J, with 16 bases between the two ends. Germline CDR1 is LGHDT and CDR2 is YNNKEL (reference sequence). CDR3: CATGRGLITDTQYF. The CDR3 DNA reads TGTGCCACCGGCCGGGGACTGATCACAGATACGCAGTATTTT.